The entry that follows covers one T cell receptor (beta chain) sequence. The sample holds many counts of this clone. The antigen it recognizes is unknown. No base quality information exists; no much larger clone differs at one position. The library was obtained by PCR. Sequencing relied on an Illumina HiSeq 4000. High-throughput sequencing was used to profile the TCR beta-chain CDR3 region of each patient. As for how the authors treated the data: The researchers built a classifier to tell apart papillary thyroid cancer patients with distant metastasis, based on CDR3 differences among clinicopathological groups. Repertoire diversity was assessed with the Shannon index, and tumor-blood repertoire similarity with the Morisita-Horn index. Clones were called with MiXCR by TCRdb after fastp trimmed the public reads at Q25, and only in-frame beta chains were retained. The V and J calls reflect TCRdb's pipeline rather than the authors' work. The sample yields about 92,000 clones; about 16% were counted once. The top ten clonotypes cover 3% to 4.5% of the sample.

The germline V gene encodes CDR1 MNHEY and CDR2 SMNVEV (reference sequence). The CDR3 starts with the cysteine, ends with the phenylalanine, and has 16 residues. This entry keeps only the CDR3 DNA: 48 bases, framed from base 1. V is cut by 7 bases and J by 4 bases, and the space between the germline ends is 21 bases. The sample originates from a study of metastatic and nonmetastatic thyroid tumors (TCRdb year 2020). Regarding the study in general: The researchers compared repertoires between peripheral blood samples and tumor or nodule tissue samples from patients with malignant or benign thyroid disease. What the study reported, not specific to this receptor: In both blood and tumor samples, TCR beta diversity was reported to be significantly higher in malignant tumors than in benign nodules.

No treatment had been received by any patient before thyroid surgery. Using T-cell receptor beta sequencing, the researchers looked back retrospectively at clinical samples from patients, gathered between about 2012 and 2019. Sequencing was carried out using blood. The chain is assembled from TRBV27 and TRBJ2-3, with a tentative D gene TRBD2 over 7 matching bases. This TCR came from a female donor with papillary thyroid cancer or a benign thyroid nodule (not recorded which). Some clones in this sample may be carry-over from other donors' samples. In nucleotides, the sequence is TGTGCCAGCACCAATAAGGGGGGGGCCTCCGCAGATACGCAGTATTTT. This encodes CASTNKGGASADTQYF.